The sequence of this T cell receptor (beta chain) was determined in a study of beta chain features in type 1 diabetes. The germline V gene encodes CDR1 SGHTA and CDR2 FQGNSA. The CDR3 is 15 residues long. V gave up 3 bases and J gave up 2 bases, with 11 bases separating them. There are a few counts of this clone. Its matching antigen is unknown. Study-wide results and caveats: Type 1 diabetes patients had TCRB CDR3s that were shorter (moderately but significantly so) in all four CD4+ subsets.

What was sequenced were expressed TCRB transcripts, since all of the isolated RNA had been reverse transcribed. Method: immunoSEQ multiplex PCR; TCRdb's copy keeps in-frame clones and lacks some. This table holds around 250,000 clones, about 26% found once. Based on CD45RO/CCR7/CD25/CD127/CD95/CD27, CD4+ regulatory, stem cell-like memory, naive and central memory cells were sorted. The rearrangement uses TRBV7-2 and TRBJ2-4, with D perhaps matching TRBD1 (6 bases). This receptor was obtained from a man aged 25-45 years in good health. Input material: central memory CD4+ T cells from blood. The CDR3 here is CASSFTWGPKNIQYF. CDR3 coding DNA: TGTGCCAGCAGCTTTACCTGGGGGCCCAAAAACATTCAGTACTTC.